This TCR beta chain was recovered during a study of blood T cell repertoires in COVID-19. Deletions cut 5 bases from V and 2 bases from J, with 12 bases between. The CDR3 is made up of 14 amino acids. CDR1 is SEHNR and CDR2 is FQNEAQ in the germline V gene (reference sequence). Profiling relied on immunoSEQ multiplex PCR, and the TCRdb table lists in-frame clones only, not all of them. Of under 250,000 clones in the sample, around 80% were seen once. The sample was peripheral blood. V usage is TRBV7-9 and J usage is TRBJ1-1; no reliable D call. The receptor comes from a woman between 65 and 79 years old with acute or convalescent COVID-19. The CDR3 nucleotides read TGTGCCAGCAGCCCCCGGGAAGCAAACACTGAAGCTTTCTTT. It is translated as CASSPREANTEAFF.